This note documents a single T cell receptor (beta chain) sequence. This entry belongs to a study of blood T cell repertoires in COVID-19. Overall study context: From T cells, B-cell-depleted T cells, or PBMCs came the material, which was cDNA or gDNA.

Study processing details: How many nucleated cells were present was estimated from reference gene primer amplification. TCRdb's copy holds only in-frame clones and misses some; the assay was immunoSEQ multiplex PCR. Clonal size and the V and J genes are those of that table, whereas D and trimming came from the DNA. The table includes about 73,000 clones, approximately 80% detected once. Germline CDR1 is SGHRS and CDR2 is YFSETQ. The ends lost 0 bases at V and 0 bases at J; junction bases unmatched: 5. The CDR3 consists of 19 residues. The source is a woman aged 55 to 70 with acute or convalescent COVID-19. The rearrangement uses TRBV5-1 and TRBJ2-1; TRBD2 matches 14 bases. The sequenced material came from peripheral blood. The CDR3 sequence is CASSLALTSGGGSYNEQFF. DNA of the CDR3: TGCGCCAGCAGCTTGGCCTTGACTAGCGGGGGGGGCTCCTACAATGAGCAGTTCTTC.